The rows below give T cell receptor beta chains drawn from one sample of a study of response to subunit inactivated influenza vaccine. MiXCR, applied by TCRdb to the RT-PCR reads, yields one record per CDR3 protein. The sample has just over 300,000 distinct CDR3 sequences, less than 25% seen once; the top ten hold roughly 10%. The source material was PBMCs from blood, sampled less than 22 months after vaccination. Source of these receptors: a man between 50 and 69 years old who received an inactivated influenza vaccine. Each CDR3 is given with its conserved first and last residue. The D gene is left open where the match is weak. Clone sizes are given selectively: once, few, many, or a class where the clone is expanded.

TRBD2,TRBJ2-1,TRBV6-2/TRBV6-3,few,CASSYSPLTLAGGSYNEQFF,TGTGCCAGCAGTTACTCACCCCTAACACTAGCGGGGGGATCCTACAATGAGCAGTTCTTC
-,TRBJ1-2,TRBV2,few,CASSEIDIRVFYTF,TGTGCCAGCAGTGAAATAGACATAAGAGTATTCTACACCTTC
TRBD1,TRBJ1-5,TRBV20-1,few,CSAAPGTGDYSNQPQHF,TGCAGTGCTGCCCCCGGGACAGGGGATTATAGCAATCAGCCCCAGCATTTT
-,TRBJ2-7,TRBV14,few,CASSQVHEQYF,TGTGCCAGCAGCCAAGTCCACGAGCAGTACTTC
-,TRBJ1-5,TRBV20-1,-,CSAIEQVSGDRNQPQHF,TGCAGTGCTATCGAACAGGTTTCAGGGGACCGCAATCAGCCCCAGCATTTT
-,TRBJ2-1,TRBV5-1,many,CASSLVGEQFF,TGTGCCAGCAGCTTAGTTGGTGAGCAGTTCTTC
-,TRBJ1-1,TRBV27,few,CASSPRQVWNTEAFF,TGTGCCAGCAGTCCCCGACAGGTTTGGAACACTGAAGCTTTCTTT
TRBD1,TRBJ2-7,TRBV5-1,-,CASSLGGTGRREQYF,TGCGCCAGCAGCTTGGGTGGGACAGGTAGGCGCGAGCAGTACTTC
TRBD1,TRBJ2-7,TRBV7-2,few,CASGRQGGSYEQYF,TGTGCCAGCGGAAGACAGGGGGGCTCCTACGAGCAGTACTTC
-,TRBJ1-5,TRBV6-1,few,CASSGQARVGQPQHF,TGTGCCAGCAGTGGACAGGCCCGGGTTGGACAGCCCCAGCATTTT
-,TRBJ2-1,TRBV10-3,-,CAISESGSAEQFF,TGTGCCATCAGTGAATCGGGTTCTGCTGAGCAGTTCTTC
-,TRBJ1-5,TRBV6-2/TRBV6-3,-,CASSARGFNQPQHF,TGTGCCAGCAGCGCCCGGGGGTTCAATCAGCCCCAGCATTTT
-,TRBJ2-3,TRBV29-1,-,CSVGDYTQYF,TGCAGCGTAGGGGATTATACGCAGTATTTT
-,TRBJ2-2,TRBV4-1,few,CASSPRGQTIDTGELFF,TGCGCCAGCAGCCCCAGGGGCCAGACGATCGACACCGGGGAGCTGTTTTTT
TRBD1,TRBJ1-1,TRBV20-1,few,CSAPGQMNTEAFF,TGCAGTGCCCCGGGACAGATGAACACTGAAGCTTTCTTT
-,TRBJ2-1,TRBV5-1,few,CASSQDGGPYNEQFF,TGCGCCAGCAGCCAGGATGGGGGACCCTACAATGAGCAGTTCTTC
-,TRBJ1-2,TRBV15,-,CATSMEGRNYGYTF,TGTGCCACCAGCATGGAGGGCCGGAACTATGGCTACACCTTC
-,TRBJ2-6,TRBV14,few,CASSQFRLPSSSGANVLTF,TGTGCCAGCAGCCAATTTAGGCTCCCCTCTTCCTCTGGGGCCAACGTCCTGACTTTC
-,TRBJ2-2,TRBV3-1,-,CASSRHKLGTGELFF,TGTGCCAGCAGCCGGCACAAACTGGGGACCGGGGAGCTGTTTTTT
TRBD1,TRBJ1-5,TRBV20-1,few,CSTRQGSNQPQHF,TGCAGTACCCGACAGGGGTCCAATCAGCCCCAGCATTTT
-,TRBJ2-7,TRBV7-6,-,CASSLVLQGFGEQYF,TGTGCCAGCAGCTTAGTTTTACAAGGGTTCGGGGAGCAGTACTTC
-,TRBJ2-3,TRBV10-2,few,CASTKGDWPSTDTQYF,TGCGCCAGCACCAAGGGGGACTGGCCAAGCACAGATACGCAGTATTTT
-,TRBJ2-3,TRBV7-2,few,CASSSPPGGIADTQYF,TGTGCCAGCAGCTCCCCCCCAGGAGGGATAGCAGATACGCAGTATTTT
-,TRBJ2-1,TRBV27,-,CASSLAGRGSNEQFF,TGTGCCAGCAGTCTAGCAGGCAGGGGCAGCAATGAGCAGTTCTTC
-,TRBJ2-7,TRBV6-5,-,CASSYSLRNTYEQYF,TGTGCCAGCAGTTACTCCTTACGAAACACCTACGAGCAGTACTTC
-,TRBJ1-4,TRBV20-1,few,CSARFDPGPTSEKLFF,TGCAGTGCTAGATTTGATCCGGGACCTACCAGTGAAAAACTGTTTTTT
-,TRBJ1-6,TRBV4-3,-,CASSLDSGSSYNSPLHF,TGCGCCAGCAGTCTTGACAGTGGGAGCTCCTATAATTCACCCCTCCACTTT
-,TRBJ1-6,TRBV4-1,-,CASGQQGWGNSPLHF,TGCGCCAGCGGACAACAGGGCTGGGGTAATTCACCCCTCCACTTT
-,TRBJ1-2,TRBV20-1,-,CSAREWPPTVNYGYTF,TGCAGTGCTAGAGAATGGCCGCCTACCGTCAACTATGGCTACACCTTC
-,TRBJ1-2,TRBV12-3/TRBV12-4,-,CASSFSLLYGYTF,TGTGCCAGCAGTTTTTCACTCCTCTATGGCTACACCTTC
-,TRBJ2-2,TRBV21-1,-,CASSNDRGRGTGELFF,TGTGCCAGCAGCAACGACAGGGGGCGCGGCACCGGGGAGCTGTTTTTT
TRBD1,TRBJ1-5,TRBV12-3/TRBV12-4,few,CASRDRMSNQPQHF,TGTGCCAGCAGGGACAGGATGAGCAATCAGCCCCAGCATTTT
-,TRBJ2-7,TRBV12-3/TRBV12-4,few,CASTLTGFSYEQYF,TGTGCCAGCACTTTAACAGGGTTCTCCTACGAGCAGTACTTC
TRBD1,TRBJ1-2,TRBV12-3/TRBV12-4,-,CDSSPQGAGYGYTF,TGTGACAGCAGTCCTCAGGGGGCTGGCTATGGCTACACCTTC
-,TRBJ1-2,TRBV5-1,-,CASSPGVGVDYGYTF,TGCGCCAGCAGCCCTGGCGTGGGGGTGGACTATGGCTACACCTTC
-,TRBJ2-5,TRBV11-2,-,CASSLKFQETQYF,TGTGCCAGCAGCTTAAAATTTCAAGAGACCCAGTACTTC
TRBD1,TRBJ1-6,TRBV12-3/TRBV12-4,-,CASRATGDALSYNSPLHF,TGTGCCAGCAGGGCCACAGGGGACGCGCTCTCCTATAATTCACCCCTCCACTTT
-,TRBJ1-5,TRBV12-3/TRBV12-4,-,CASSFQGNQPQHF,TGTGCCAGCAGTTTTCAAGGCAATCAGCCCCAGCATTTT
TRBD2,TRBJ2-4,TRBV5-1,-,CASSWASGGASNIQYF,TGCGCCAGCAGCTGGGCTAGCGGGGGGGCCTCAAACATTCAGTACTTC
-,TRBJ2-7,TRBV29-1,-,CSVISYSSYEQYF,TGCAGCGTTATCTCTTACTCTTCCTACGAGCAGTACTTC
-,TRBJ1-2,TRBV5-1,few,CASSLKGGPYGYTF,TGCGCCAGCAGCTTGAAGGGGGGACCCTATGGCTACACCTTC
-,TRBJ2-1,TRBV29-1,-,CSVGRGGEQFF,TGCAGCGTTGGCAGGGGGGGTGAGCAGTTCTTC
TRBD1,TRBJ1-1,TRBV5-4,few,CASSLGTGTGGASGTFF,TGTGCCAGCAGCTTGGGGACCGGGACAGGGGGCGCTTCGGGAACTTTCTTT
-,TRBJ2-7,TRBV2,once,CASVELLFSYERYF,TGTGCCAGCGTAGAACTACTATTCAGCTACGAGCGGTACTTC
TRBD2,TRBJ2-2,TRBV7-6,once,CASSLQPSGTGELFF,TGTGCCAGCAGCTTACAACCTAGCGGTACCGGGGAGCTGTTTTTT
TRBD2,TRBJ2-4,TRBV20-1,few,CSALRAGEFAKNIQYF,TGCAGTGCCTTGAGGGCGGGAGAGTTTGCCAAAAACATTCAGTACTTC
-,TRBJ2-1,TRBV4-3,-,CASSRMGWGYNEQFF,TGCGCCAGCAGTCGGATGGGATGGGGGTACAATGAGCAGTTCTTC